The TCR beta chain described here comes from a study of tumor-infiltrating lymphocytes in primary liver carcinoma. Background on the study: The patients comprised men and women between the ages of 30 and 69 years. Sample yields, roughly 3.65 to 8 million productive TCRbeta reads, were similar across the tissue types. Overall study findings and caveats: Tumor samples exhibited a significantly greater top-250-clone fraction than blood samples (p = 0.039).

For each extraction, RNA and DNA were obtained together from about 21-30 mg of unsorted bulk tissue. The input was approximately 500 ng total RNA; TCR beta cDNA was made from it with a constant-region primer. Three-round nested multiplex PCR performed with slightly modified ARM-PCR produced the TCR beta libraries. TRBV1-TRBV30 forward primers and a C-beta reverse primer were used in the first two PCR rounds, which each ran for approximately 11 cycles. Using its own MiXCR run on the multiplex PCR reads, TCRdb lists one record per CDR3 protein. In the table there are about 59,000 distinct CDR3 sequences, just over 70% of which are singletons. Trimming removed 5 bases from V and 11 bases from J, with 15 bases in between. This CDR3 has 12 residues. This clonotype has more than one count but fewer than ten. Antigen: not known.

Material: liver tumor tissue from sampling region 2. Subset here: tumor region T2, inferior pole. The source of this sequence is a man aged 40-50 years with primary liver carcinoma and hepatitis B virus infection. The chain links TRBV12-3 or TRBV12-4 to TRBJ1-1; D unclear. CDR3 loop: CASSLEGGSAFF. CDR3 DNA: TGTGCCAGCAGTCTTGAAGGAGGCTCGGCTTTCTTT.